Shown below are 23 T cell receptor beta chains from a single sample sequenced in a study of spatial heterogeneity in lung cancer. The time point here: sample taken at primary tumor resection. Sequencing was performed on whole RNA extracted from tumor and nontumor lung tissue, or from frozen PBMC, and the material was left unsorted. TCRdb redid the calling of the 5' RACE reads with MiXCR, one entry per CDR3 protein. In the table there are roughly 48,000 distinct CDR3 sequences, approximately 5% of which are singletons. The source material was PBMCs, sampled at surgery. The receptors were gathered from a male donor with early-stage non-small cell lung cancer.

This clonotype came up many times. The J gene is TRBJ2-5, the V gene TRBV29-1; D assignment may be TRBD1 or TRBD2 (6 bases each). From germline, CDR1 is SQVTM and CDR2 ANQGSEA. The CDR3 is 15 residues long. V lost 4 bases and J 5 bases, leaving 20 bases between the germline ends. The CDR3 nucleotides read TGCAGCGTTGTTCCCAGGGGCGGGGTAGGGGAGACCCAGTACTTC. Encoded protein: CSVVPRGGVGETQYF.

This chain links TRBV29-1 with TRBJ2-7; D is unresolved. The CDR3 extends over 13 amino acids. The germline V gene encodes CDR1 SQVTM and CDR2 ANQGSEA. Deletions cut 4 bases from V and 5 bases from J, with 15 bases between. The CDR3 spells CSVAPDSFDEQYF. CDR3 in DNA: TGCAGCGTTGCCCCTGATTCCTTTGACGAGCAGTACTTC.

This clonotype was detected ten times or more. The gene calls are TRBV7-9 and TRBJ2-7; 9 bases are shared with TRBD2. The CDR3 extends over 13 amino acids. The junction had 7 bases not matched to a gene; V was cut back by 6 bases and J by 7 bases. Germline CDR1 and CDR2: SEHNR and FQNEAQ (reference sequence). The CDR3 spells CASRLAGRGEQYF. CDR3 DNA: TGTGCCAGCAGGCTAGCGGGACGGGGTGAGCAGTACTTC.

Comments on this clonotype: This could be a read error, since a much larger clone is one nucleotide away. V and J are TRBV10-2 and TRBJ1-5; TRBD1 might be the D (6 bases). From germline, CDR1 is WSHSY and CDR2 SAAADI. Trimming stripped 7 bases from V and 7 bases from J, with 17 bases between. The CDR3 consists of 14 residues. CDR3 protein: CASNSRGADQPQHF. The CDR3, as DNA: TGCGCCAGCAACTCGCGGGGGGCCGACCAGCCCCAGCATTTT.

This clonotype was seen many times. The chain carries TRBV3-1 and TRBJ2-3, with D uncertain. Per the germline V gene, CDR1 is LGHDT and CDR2 is YNNKEL (reference sequence). The V and J ends lost 1 base and 0 bases respectively, with 5 bases between them. The CDR3 is 14 amino acids. CDR3 nucleotide sequence: TGTGCCAGCAGCCAAGTGGATAGCACAGATACGCAGTATTTT. It codes for CASSQVDSTDTQYF.

Judged by abundance, this clonotype is medium-sized. This chain uses TRBV4-1 with TRBJ2-7; D unresolved. Deletions cut 6 bases from V and 7 bases from J, with 10 bases between. The CDR3 is 11 residues long. Germline V gene sequence: CDR1 MGHRA, CDR2 YSYEKL. CDR3 sequence: CASSPTGEQYF. The CDR3 nucleotides are TGCGCCAGCAGTCCAACGGGTGAGCAGTACTTC.

This clonotype was seen many times. The chain employs TRBV10-3 and TRBJ2-5; D is perhaps TRBD2 (6 bases). Germline V gene lookup returns CDR1 ENHRY and CDR2 SYGVKD. The V gene lost 4 bases and the J gene lost 3 bases, with 6 bases spanning the gap. The CDR3 sequence is 12 residues long. The CDR3 DNA is TGTGCCATCAGTGGGGGGGAAGAGACCCAGTACTTC. This encodes CAISGGEETQYF.

This clonotype was seen ten or more times. This rearrangement joins TRBV24-1 to TRBJ2-5; D is uncertain. The CDR3 consists of 15 residues. V was cut by 3 bases and J by 1 base, with 11 bases left in between. Germline CDR1 KGHDR, CDR2 SFDVKD. CDR3 DNA: TGTGCCACCAGTGATGCCCAAGGAGTCCAAGAGACCCAGTACTTC. This encodes CATSDAQGVQETQYF.

This clonotype was found many times. The rearrangement uses TRBV29-1 and TRBJ2-7, with 8 bases fitting TRBD1. The CDR3 runs 14 residues. V shed 7 bases, J shed 2 bases, and the junction held 10 bases outside the gene matches. Germline V lookup: CDR1 SQVTM, CDR2 ANQGSEA. CDR3 sequence: CSGDHRGTTYEQYF. As DNA, the CDR3 is TGCAGCGGGGACCACAGGGGGACAACCTACGAGCAGTACTTC.

This clonotype was detected ten times or more. The V call is TRBV18, the J call TRBJ2-7; 11 bases are a match to TRBD1. The V and J ends lost 5 bases and 6 bases, in that order; junction bases with no gene match: 3. Germline V gene sequence: CDR1 KGHSH, CDR2 LQKENI. This CDR3 is built from 13 residues. The CDR3 region is CASSRGTGGEQYF. The DNA of the CDR3 is TGTGCCAGCTCAAGAGGGACAGGGGGCGAGCAGTACTTC.

The chain combines TRBV11-2 with TRBJ2-1, with 7 bases identical to TRBD2. The germline V gene encodes CDR1 SGHAT and CDR2 FQNNGV. The CDR3 has 18 residues. V lost 1 base and J lost 3; bases outside the gene matches: 12. The CDR3 is CASSLVTGRGIVYNEQFF. CDR3 DNA: TGTGCCAGCAGCTTAGTGACGGGGAGGGGAATAGTCTACAATGAGCAGTTCTTC.

This clonotype appeared many times. The chain employs TRBV28 and TRBJ2-1; 8 bases map to TRBD1. The CDR3 contains 14 residues. The V and J ends lost 7 bases and 9 bases, in that order; junction bases with no gene match: 11. CDR1 and CDR2 (germline): MDHEN, SYDVKM. The CDR3 DNA follows: TGTGCCAGCATCGGCAGGACAGGGTCATCTGAGCAGTTCTTC. It codes for CASIGRTGSSEQFF.

This clonotype was detected many times. The rearrangement links TRBV5-1 to TRBJ1-2; 8 bases match TRBD1. This CDR3 is 13 amino acids long. Germline CDR1 and CDR2: SGHRS and YFSETQ. The junction had 3 bases not matched to a gene; V was cut back by 4 bases and J by 4 bases. This CDR3 is CASSPDRAYGYTF. The CDR3 bases are TGCGCCAGCAGCCCGGACAGGGCCTATGGCTACACCTTC.

The sample holds many counts of this clonotype. This chain connects TRBV30 to TRBJ1-5; TRBD1 might be the D (5 bases). Deletions cut 1 base from V and 4 bases from J, with 11 bases between. Germline CDR1 GTSNPN, CDR2 SVGIG (reference sequence). The CDR3 length is 14 residues. The CDR3 DNA reads as TGTGCCTGGAGTGCGGGACCTGGGAATCAGCCCCAGCATTTT. Translated: CAWSAGPGNQPQHF.

In this sample, this clonotype turned up many times. The V call is TRBV27, the J call TRBJ1-2; weak D call: TRBD1 (6 bases). Germline CDR1 reads MNHEY; CDR2 reads SMNVEV (reference sequence). The CDR3 consists of 13 residues. The ends were cut back, 6 bases at V and 2 bases at J, with 10 bases in the middle. The CDR3 nucleotides read TGTGCCAGCAGCCGGACAGCCAACTATGGCTACACCTTC. Its protein is CASSRTANYGYTF.

This clonotype was observed a single time. The chain couples TRBV10-1 to TRBJ2-3, with no clear D. There are 13 residues in the CDR3. Trimming shortened V by 5 bases and J by 4 bases, and 10 bases separated the two germline ends. Germline loops: CDR1 WNHNN, CDR2 SYGVQD (reference sequence). CDR3 sequence: CASSWKGSDTQYF. The CDR3 bases are TGCGCCAGCAGTTGGAAAGGTTCAGATACGCAGTATTTT.

This clonotype was observed at least ten times. V gene TRBV27 combines with J gene TRBJ2-3, with a possible D match to TRBD2 (6 bases). Per germline, CDR1 MNHEY and CDR2 SMNVEV (reference sequence). With 6 bases removed from V and 2 bases from J, the gap between germline ends came to 12 bases. This CDR3 is built from 14 residues. CDR3 DNA: TGTGCCAGCAGCCGCGGGAACCCCACAGATACGCAGTATTTT. Residues: CASSRGNPTDTQYF.

The sample holds many counts of this clonotype. This rearrangement joins TRBV5-1 to TRBJ2-7, with D perhaps TRBD2 (6 bases). The CDR3 runs 14 residues. Per germline, CDR1 SGHRS and CDR2 YFSETQ. Trimming took 4 bases from V and 3 from J, leaving 14 bases between them. CDR3 DNA: TGCGCCAGCAGCACCGGGGACTCCTTCTACGAGCAGTACTTC. Translated: CASSTGDSFYEQYF.

There are many counts of this clonotype. The rearrangement uses TRBV15 and TRBJ1-2; D is unclear. Germline V gives CDR1 LNHNV, CDR2 YYDKDF (reference sequence). CDR3 length: 14 amino acids. V gave up 0 bases and J gave up 2 bases, with 7 bases separating them. In DNA, the CDR3 is TGTGCCACCAGCAGAGATCGCCAAAACTATGGCTACACCTTC. It codes for CATSRDRQNYGYTF.

This clonotype was counted ten times or more. The chain couples TRBV6-6 to TRBJ2-1, with a possible D match to TRBD2 (6 bases). Trimming removed 7 bases at V and 4 bases at J, with 11 bases between. The CDR3 runs 13 residues. The germline V gene encodes CDR1 MNHNY and CDR2 SVGAGI (reference sequence). CDR3 nucleotide sequence: TGTGCCAGCATCGGAGGGACTTACAATGAGCAGTTCTTC. Its protein product is CASIGGTYNEQFF.

This clonotype was seen ten or more times. This chain joins TRBV7-6 and TRBJ1-1, with unresolved D. The CDR3 spans 13 residues. Germline CDR1 SGHVS, CDR2 FNYEAQ. V was trimmed by 4 bases and J by 0 bases, leaving 6 bases between them. As DNA, the CDR3 is TGTGCCAGCAGCTATACACTGAACACTGAAGCTTTCTTT. Protein sequence: CASSYTLNTEAFF.

In DNA form, the CDR3 reads TGTGCCAGCAGCTTCGAACGGGTATCCTACAATGAGCAGTTCTTC. Translating gives CASSFERVSYNEQFF. The rearrangement joins TRBV5-6 to TRBJ2-1, with unresolved D. Germline assignment: CDR1 SGHDT and CDR2 YYEEEE. Trimming took 2 bases from V and 1 from J, leaving 10 bases between them. This CDR3 has 15 residues.

The V gene is TRBV10-3, the J gene TRBJ2-5, with TRBD2 matching over 10 bases. With V trimmed by 9 bases and J by 5 bases, 3 bases remained unmatched. The CDR3 is 12 amino acids. Germline V gene sequence: CDR1 ENHRY, CDR2 SYGVKD. CDR3 protein: CAISGRSETQYF. For the CDR3, the DNA is TGTGCCATTAGCGGGAGGAGTGAGACCCAGTACTTC.